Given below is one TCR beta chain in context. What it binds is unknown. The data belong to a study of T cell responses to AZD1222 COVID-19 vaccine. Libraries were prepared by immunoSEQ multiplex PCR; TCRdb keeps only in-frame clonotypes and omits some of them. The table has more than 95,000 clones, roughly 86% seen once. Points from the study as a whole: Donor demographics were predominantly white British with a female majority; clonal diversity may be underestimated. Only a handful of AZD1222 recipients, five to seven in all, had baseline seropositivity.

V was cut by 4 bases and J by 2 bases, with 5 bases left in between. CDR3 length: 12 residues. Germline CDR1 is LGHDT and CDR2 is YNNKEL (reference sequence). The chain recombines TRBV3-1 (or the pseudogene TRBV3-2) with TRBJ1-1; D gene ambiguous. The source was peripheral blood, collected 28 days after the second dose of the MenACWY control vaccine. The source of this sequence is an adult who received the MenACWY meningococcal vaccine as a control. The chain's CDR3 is CASSLYNTEAFF. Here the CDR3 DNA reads TGTGCCAGCAGCCTCTATAACACTGAAGCTTTCTTT.